This TCR beta chain emerged from a study of post-analysis software for immune sequencing data (dated by TCRdb to the mid-2010s). For context, the study as a whole: Relapsing-remitting, secondary progressive and progressive-relapsing multiple sclerosis were recorded as disease courses, and subtype annotation was lacking for some patients. The patient repertoires were compared against roughly 12 previously published healthy control repertoires obtained from donors aged roughly 6 to 25 years. A subset of samples was prepared in parallel using single-end sample barcoding, then pooled and co-amplified after Illumina adapter ligation. Points the paper makes about the study in general: A few TRBV segments, including TRBV5-6, TRBV5-1 and TRBV20-1, were significantly more frequent in patients than controls. Significantly lower normalized Chao1 diversity was found in multiple sclerosis patients than in controls, suggesting substantial peripheral T-cell clonal expansion. Direct clustering with F measure showed strong co-clustering of samples prepared in the same batch, prompting a batch-effect correction. The control group was slightly older than the multiple sclerosis patient group.

The library was generated by PCR. TCRdb shows the sequencer as Illumina HiSeq 2500. Unique molecular identifiers were incorporated into TCR beta cDNA libraries to reduce PCR and sequencing biases. Every 1 to 10 million input T cells yielded approximately 500,000 cDNA molecules, meaning each molecule approximated one T cell. The patient libraries were prepared and sequenced with the same protocol used for the earlier healthy control dataset. Within a given batch, samples were prepared together, multiplexed and sequenced on the same HiSeq lane. The original methods were these. MIGEC was used to process the raw barcoded reads, and molecular identifier groups with only a single read were discarded before consensus assembly and CDR3 extraction. VDJtools was used for post-analysis of the clonotype tables, and diversity was normalized by down-sampling every dataset to the size of the smallest sample. In repertoire overlap clustering, CDR3 amino acid sequences, but not nucleotide sequences, were matched to correct batch-related cross-sample contamination. The raw public reads went through TCRdb reprocessing: fastp at Q25, MiXCR clone calling, in-frame beta chains kept. Rows with a matching CDR3 protein are joined into one entry that keeps the most common DNA and genes. The V and J calls were determined by TCRdb, not by the authors. The sample has 700,000 to 900,000 distinct CDR3 sequences on record, approximately 44% of them singletons. The ten top clones hold approximately 4.4% of the sample.

As for this clonotype: What antigen it recognizes has not been identified. The limits of the CDR3 on the DNA are not certain, so only TCRdb's listed CDR3 is given.

The CDR3, cysteine through phenylalanine, is 20 amino acids long. TCR beta repertoires were profiled from peripheral blood of 10 to 15 young patients with multiple sclerosis to demonstrate the VDJtools post-analysis software. Multiple sclerosis patients were children and adolescents aged about 6 to 16 years. The TCR originated in a girl between 5 and 17 years old with multiple sclerosis. The V and J genes are TRBV12-3 or TRBV12-4 and TRBJ1-5; TRBD1, the D gene given by the table, was not confirmed from the DNA. Source material: blood. Here the CDR3 is given as CASSLGETQYFGPGEQPQHF.